The 21 T cell receptor beta chains below were found in one sample sequenced in a study of T cell repertoires in cytomegalovirus infection. Each CDR3 protein is one row after TCRdb ran MiXCR on the reads. The profile shows about 230,000 distinct CDR3 sequences, about 20% of them singletons. Sequenced input: CD8+ T cells from PBMCs. The receptors here all came from a human donor in good health (CMV status not recorded). Some clones in this sample may be carry-over from other donors' samples.

This clonotype was seen more than once but under ten times. This CDR3 is CSVEGPAPSGAYEQYF. The CDR3 DNA reads TGCAGCGTTGAGGGTCCAGCCCCTAGCGGTGCCTACGAGCAGTACTTC. The chain joins TRBV29-1 to TRBJ2-7; 7 bases match TRBD2. CDR3 length: 16 residues. V gave up 3 bases and J gave up 2 bases; unmatched junction bases: 13. Germline CDR1 and CDR2: SQVTM and ANQGSEA.

Comment on this clonotype: This sequence may be a read error, since a much larger clone differs from it by one base. The chain couples TRBV28 to TRBJ2-1, with D possibly being TRBD1 (6 bases). The germline V and J ends were trimmed by 6 bases and 2 bases, with 17 bases remaining between them. Per germline, CDR1 MDHEN and CDR2 SYDVKM. This CDR3 contains 16 residues. The CDR3: CASRITTQGTYNEQFF. CDR3 coding DNA: TGTGCCAGCAGGATCACCACCCAGGGGACCTACAATGAGCAGTTCTTC.

The chain joins TRBV3-1 to TRBJ1-1; D is unclear. The CDR3 runs to 14 residues. Germline-derived CDR1 and CDR2 are LGHDT and YNNKEL (reference sequence). Trimming left V 5 bases short and J 3 bases short, with 13 bases between. The DNA of the CDR3 is TGTGCCAGCAGCTGGTCCCCACCGGACACTGAAGCTTTCTTT. As protein: CASSWSPPDTEAFF.

This clonotype was found a few times. V usage is TRBV29-1 and J usage is TRBJ2-7; 8 bases match TRBD2. The CDR3 covers 15 residues. Germline-derived CDR1 and CDR2 are SQVTM and ANQGSEA. J lost 7 bases, V lost 0 bases, and 11 bases had no gene match. CDR3 protein: CSVEEWLAGSWEQYF. In DNA, the CDR3 is TGCAGCGTTGAAGAATGGCTAGCGGGCAGCTGGGAGCAGTACTTC.

This sequence joins TRBV27 and TRBJ2-1; D possibly matches TRBD1 or TRBD2 (6 bases each). CDR3 size: 15 residues. Between the trimmed V and J ends, which lost 2 bases and 10 bases, there was a span of 18 bases. Germline values: CDR1 MNHEY, CDR2 SMNVEV (reference sequence). In DNA form, the CDR3 reads TGTGCCAGCAGTTTAAACCCCCTGGGGGGCTACGAGCAGTTCTTC. As protein: CASSLNPLGGYEQFF.

This clonotype has a handful of counts. V gene TRBV6-2 or TRBV6-3 combines with J gene TRBJ1-1, with 9 positions matching TRBD1. From germline, CDR1 is MNHEY and CDR2 SVGEGT. Losses at the gene ends were 4 bases for V and 1 base for J; bases not matched to a gene: 7. The CDR3 spans 16 residues. The CDR3 nucleotides are TGTGCCAGCAGTTTTCATAACAGGGGGCCGAACACTGAAGCTTTCTTT. Its protein product is CASSFHNRGPNTEAFF.

This clonotype was counted ten times or more. V is TRBV18 and J is TRBJ1-2; D is possibly TRBD1 (6 bases). Per the germline V gene, CDR1 is KGHSH and CDR2 is LQKENI. V lost 2 bases, J lost 3 bases, and 7 bases lay in between. The CDR3 extends over 13 amino acids. The chain's CDR3 is CASSPGGDYGYTF. The CDR3 DNA reads TGTGCCAGCTCACCAGGGGGCGACTATGGCTACACCTTC.

This clonotype has a handful of counts. J is TRBJ1-4 and V is TRBV12-3 or TRBV12-4; the D gene is possibly TRBD1 (6 bases). CDR3 length equals 14 residues. Trimming took off 5 bases at V and 10 bases at J, with 17 bases between the two ends. The CDR3 sequence is CASSPGEARGKLFF. The CDR3 DNA reads as TGTGCCAGCAGTCCAGGGGAGGCCAGGGGAAAACTGTTTTTT.

The sample holds a few counts of this clonotype. This chain joins TRBV5-4 and TRBJ2-2; 9 nucleotides agree with TRBD2. CDR3 length equals 16 residues. Germline CDR1 is SGHNT and CDR2 is YYREEE (reference sequence). After removal of 2 bases from V and 0 bases from J, the junction contained 2 bases not matched to a gene. CDR3 bases: TGTGCCAGCAGCTTCATAGCGGGGGCGAACACCGGGGAGCTGTTTTTT. Its translation: CASSFIAGANTGELFF.

This clonotype was seen only a few times. The junction shows a germline mismatch at one end, possibly a read error. The gene calls are TRBV7-6 and TRBJ2-5; 9 nucleotides match TRBD2. Germline V gene data show CDR1 as SGHVS and CDR2 as FNYEAQ. The CDR3 is 14 residues long. The CDR3 nucleotides read TGTGCCAGCAGCCCGAAGGTCCTAGCGGGGACCCCGTACTTC. Translation: CASSPKVLAGTPYF.

The table lists this clonotype with many counts. V usage is TRBV12-5 and J usage is TRBJ1-6; D remains ambiguous. CDR1 is LGHNT, CDR2 FRNRAP, per germline. The CDR3 has 16 residues. The germline V and J ends were trimmed by 0 bases and 9 bases, with 15 bases remaining between them. CDR3 region: CASGLVRRGLGSPLHF. CDR3 DNA sequence: TGTGCTAGTGGTTTGGTACGACGGGGATTGGGTTCACCCCTCCACTTT.

CDR3 region: CASSHQTGNYGYTF. Here the CDR3 DNA reads TGTGCCAGCAGCCACCAAACGGGGAACTATGGCTACACCTTC. The rearrangement links TRBV7-9 to TRBJ1-2; D gene uncertain. The germline V and J ends were trimmed by 5 bases and 2 bases, with 12 bases remaining between them. The CDR3 runs to 14 residues. Germline V gives CDR1 SEHNR, CDR2 FQNEAQ (reference sequence).

The gene calls are TRBV4-1 and TRBJ2-2; D is tentatively TRBD1 or TRBD2 (7 bases each). The length of the CDR3 is 17 residues. V lost 0 bases and J lost 5, with 16 bases in between. The germline V gene has CDR1 MGHRA and CDR2 YSYEKL. The CDR3 DNA reads TGCGCCAGCAGCCAAGAGGGAGGGGGCTGGGAGACCGGGGAGCTGTTTTTT. Translating gives CASSQEGGGWETGELFF.

The V and J genes are TRBV24-1 and TRBJ2-1; D gene uncertain. Germline CDR1 reads KGHDR; CDR2 reads SFDVKD. V lost 1 base, J lost 0 bases, and 0 bases lay in between. This CDR3 region has 13 residues. The CDR3 here is CATSDFSYNEQFF. CDR3 nucleotides: TGTGCCACCAGTGATTTCTCCTACAATGAGCAGTTCTTC.

A note on this clonotype: This clone may be a read error of a much larger clone one base away. This chain uses TRBV4-1 with TRBJ2-7; 9 nucleotides line up with TRBD2. The CDR3 covers 14 residues. In germline, CDR1 is MGHRA, CDR2 YSYEKL. The CDR3 sequence: CVSSIAGAGYEQYF. DNA of the CDR3: TGCGTCAGCAGCATAGCGGGGGCCGGCTACGAGCAGTACTTC.

This clonotype appeared many times. V is TRBV7-2 and J is TRBJ1-1; 7 bases map to TRBD1. This CDR3 comprises 15 residues. Germline CDR1 and CDR2: SGHTA and FQGNSA. V shed 6 bases, J shed 6 bases, and the junction held 13 bases outside the gene matches. The CDR3 protein is CASRPFWRGRPEAFF. The CDR3 bases are TGTGCCAGCAGGCCCTTTTGGAGGGGGCGACCTGAAGCTTTCTTT. The full variable domain, rest sourced from reference TRBV7-2 and TRBJ1-1, is GAGVSQSPSNKVTEKGKDVELRCDPISGHTALYWYRQSLGQGLEFLIYFQGNSAPDKSGLPSDRFSAERTGGSVSTLTIQRTQQEDSAVYLCASRPFWRGRPEAFFGQGTRLTVV.

This clonotype was detected many times. V is TRBV7-2 and J is TRBJ1-2, with a possible D match to TRBD1 (6 bases). The germline V gene encodes CDR1 SGHTA and CDR2 FQGNSA. Trimming removed 5 bases from V and 3 bases from J, with 13 bases in between. The CDR3 runs 14 residues. CDR3 sequence (DNA): TGTGCCAGCAGCGGGATCAACAGGGACTATGGCTACACCTTC. Translated: CASSGINRDYGYTF.

This clonotype was seen more than once but under ten times. The chain has TRBV20-1 and TRBJ2-3; 9 bases agree with TRBD1. The germline V gene has CDR1 DFQATT and CDR2 SNEGSKA (reference sequence). CDR3 length: 16 residues. The J segment lost 4 bases and the V segment lost 3 bases, leaving 11 bases of the junction unmatched. The CDR3 is CSASAPGQGRPDTQYF. CDR3 in DNA: TGCAGTGCTAGCGCCCCGGGACAGGGTCGACCAGATACGCAGTATTTT.

The J gene is TRBJ2-1, the V gene TRBV29-1; D may correspond to TRBD1 or TRBD2 (5 bases each). The V end was cut by 5 bases, the J end by 3 bases, with 14 bases between. This CDR3 contains 14 residues. CDR1 SQVTM and CDR2 ANQGSEA come from the germline V gene. Here the CDR3 reads CSVPSLRGYNEQFF. The CDR3 DNA reads as TGCAGCGTTCCCTCATTGAGGGGCTACAATGAGCAGTTCTTC.

The chain uses TRBV29-1 and TRBJ2-5; 14 nucleotides align to TRBD2. CDR1 and CDR2 (germline): SQVTM, ANQGSEA. The CDR3 consists of 16 residues. The junction had 6 bases not matched to a gene; V was cut back by 6 bases and J by 0 bases. CDR3 DNA: TGCAGCGTCCCGGGACTAGCGGGGGAGTACCAAGAGACCCAGTACTTC. Translating gives CSVPGLAGEYQETQYF.

This clonotype was seen a handful of times. The chain recombines TRBV12-3 or TRBV12-4 with TRBJ1-1; D gene unclear. The ends were cut back, 10 bases at V and 4 bases at J, with 16 bases in the middle. This CDR3 has 13 residues. CDR3 amino acids: CATWKPLGTEAFF. CDR3 sequence (DNA): TGTGCCACTTGGAAGCCCTTGGGCACTGAAGCTTTCTTT.